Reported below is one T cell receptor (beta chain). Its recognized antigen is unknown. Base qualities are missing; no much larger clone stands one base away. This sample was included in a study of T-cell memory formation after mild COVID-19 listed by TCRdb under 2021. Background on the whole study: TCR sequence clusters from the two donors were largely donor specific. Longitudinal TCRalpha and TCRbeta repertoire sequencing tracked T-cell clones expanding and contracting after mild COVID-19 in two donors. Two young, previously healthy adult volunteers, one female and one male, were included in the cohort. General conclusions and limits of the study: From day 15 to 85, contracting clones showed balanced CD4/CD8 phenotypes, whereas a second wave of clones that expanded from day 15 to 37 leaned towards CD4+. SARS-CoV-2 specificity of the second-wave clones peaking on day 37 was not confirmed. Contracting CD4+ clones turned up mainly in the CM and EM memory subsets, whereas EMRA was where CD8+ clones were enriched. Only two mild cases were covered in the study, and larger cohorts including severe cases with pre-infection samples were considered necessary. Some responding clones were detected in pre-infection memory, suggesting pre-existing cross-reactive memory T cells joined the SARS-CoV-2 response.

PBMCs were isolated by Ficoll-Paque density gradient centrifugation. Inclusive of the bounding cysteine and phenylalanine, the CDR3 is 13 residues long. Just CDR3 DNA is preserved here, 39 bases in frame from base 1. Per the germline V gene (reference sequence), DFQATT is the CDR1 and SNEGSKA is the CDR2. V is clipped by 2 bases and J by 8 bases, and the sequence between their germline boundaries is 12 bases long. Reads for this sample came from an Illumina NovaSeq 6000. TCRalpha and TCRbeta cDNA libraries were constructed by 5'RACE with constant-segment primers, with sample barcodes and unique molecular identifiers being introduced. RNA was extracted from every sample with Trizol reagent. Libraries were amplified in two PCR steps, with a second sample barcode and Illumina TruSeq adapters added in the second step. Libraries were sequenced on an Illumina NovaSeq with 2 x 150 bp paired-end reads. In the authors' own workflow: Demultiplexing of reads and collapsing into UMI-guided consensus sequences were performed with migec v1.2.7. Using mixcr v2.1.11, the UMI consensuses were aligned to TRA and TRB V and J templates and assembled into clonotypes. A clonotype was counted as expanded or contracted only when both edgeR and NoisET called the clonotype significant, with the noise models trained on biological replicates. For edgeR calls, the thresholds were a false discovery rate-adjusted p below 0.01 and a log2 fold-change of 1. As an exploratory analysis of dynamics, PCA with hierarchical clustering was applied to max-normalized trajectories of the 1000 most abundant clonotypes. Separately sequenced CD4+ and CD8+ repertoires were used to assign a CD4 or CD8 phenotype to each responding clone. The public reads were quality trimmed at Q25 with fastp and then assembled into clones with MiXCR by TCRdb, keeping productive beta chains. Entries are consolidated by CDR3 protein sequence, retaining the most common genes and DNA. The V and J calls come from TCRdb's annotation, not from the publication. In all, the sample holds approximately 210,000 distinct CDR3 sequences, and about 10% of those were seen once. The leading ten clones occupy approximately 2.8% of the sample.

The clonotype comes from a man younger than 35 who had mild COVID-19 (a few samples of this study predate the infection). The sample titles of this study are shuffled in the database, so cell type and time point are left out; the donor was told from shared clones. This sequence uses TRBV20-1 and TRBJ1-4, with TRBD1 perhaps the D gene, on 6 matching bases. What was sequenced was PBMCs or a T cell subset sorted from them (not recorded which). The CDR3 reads CSARSGGQEKLFF. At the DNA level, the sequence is TGCAGTGCTAGATCGGGGGGCCAAGAAAAACTGTTTTTT.